This entry is about one TCR beta chain. The antigen is unknown. Per the germline V gene, CDR1 is SNHLY and CDR2 is FYNNEI. V lost 1 base and J lost 5, with 13 bases in between. The CDR3 extends over 15 amino acids. 5'RACE template switching added a universal primer site and UMIs to TCR cDNA. TCRdb reanalysed the 5' RACE reads using MiXCR and keeps one entry per CDR3 protein. The sample has hundreds of thousands of distinct CDR3 sequences, more than 9% seen once. This specimen belongs to a study of T cells after yellow fever vaccination. Study as a whole: Some fractions had low cell numbers, and these were prepared with SMART-Seq v4 Ultra Low Input. Study findings and constraints: Post-booster repertoires again held most primary-vaccination clones (96% CD4, roughly 88% CD8). Abundant clonotypes from the bulk population could get into FACS-sorted repertoires as contaminants.

Sequencing was performed on PBMCs, taken on the day of the yellow fever booster vaccination. The gene calls are TRBV2 and TRBJ2-3; D is undetermined. The receptor was isolated from a man aged 25-40 years who received the YFV17D yellow fever vaccine. This CDR3 reads CASSEDRSFVDTQYF. The CDR3 region has the DNA TGTGCCAGCAGTGAAGATAGAAGTTTCGTAGATACGCAGTATTTT.